This TCR beta chain derives from a study of a mutant IDH1 vaccine in newly diagnosed glioma. Study in general: An approximately 62% male, about 38% female split and a mean age of approximately 40 years characterized treated patients. Study results and limitations: The occurrence of vaccine-induced immune responses was seen in 90% to 95% of patients.

CDR1 is GTSNPN and CDR2 is SVGIG in the germline V gene (reference sequence). This CDR3 has 13 amino acids. Trimming cost V 2 bases and J 3 bases, with 7 bases left between them. This clone was observed once. Its antigen is as yet unknown. Repertoires were generated with immunoSEQ multiplex PCR, while TCRdb's copy carries only in-frame clones and drops some. Of approximately 30,000 clones listed, about four fifths are singletons. As to time point: week 35, safety follow-up. Vaccination comprised doses that each held 300 ug of mutant IDH1 20-mer peptide, plus topical imiquimod. Sample: PBMCs, taken from a glioma patient whose treatment included an IDH1 peptide vaccine. The genes are TRBV30 and TRBJ1-4; D ambiguous. The source of this sequence is a man in his fifties or sixties with glioma. The chain's CDR3 is CAWSKKSNEKLFF. CDR3 coding DNA: TGTGCCTGGAGTAAGAAGTCTAATGAAAAACTGTTTTTT.